This TCR beta chain was profiled in a study of blood T cell repertoires in COVID-19. Across the whole study: From the United States, Italy and Spain came samples of acute and convalescent COVID-19.

How the authors handled the data: Scientists estimated how many nucleated cells there were by amplifying reference gene primers. The method was immunoSEQ multiplex PCR; TCRdb's version includes in-frame clones alone and lacks a portion of them. V and J calls and clone size are those listed in that table; D and trimming were worked out from the DNA. This table has 400,000 to 450,000 clones, 70% to 90% appearing once. One Seattle source followed patients from active infection through their disease course. The TCR sequence derives from a man in his late teens or twenties with COVID-19, enrolled during active disease. The sequenced sample was peripheral blood.

In DNA, the CDR3 is TGTGCCAGCCGATACGGGGACAGGGCGGATCATTACGAGCAGTACTTC. Its protein product is CASRYGDRADHYEQYF. The genes are TRBV27 and TRBJ2-7; 9 positions agree with TRBD1. The CDR3 totals 16 residues. From germline, CDR1 is MNHEY and CDR2 SMNVEV (reference sequence). V was pared by 8 bases and J by 4 bases, with 15 bases of the junction left unmatched.